This TCR beta chain was sequenced during a study of T cell responses to AZD1222 COVID-19 vaccine. Overall study context: Combined were second doses at about 4 or about 12 weeks.

General study findings and limits: Regions left unmutated in variants are reportedly the target of nearly half of spike-specific TCRs. Every sample of the repertoires postdated the peak T cell response. Most donors were white British, females outnumbered males, and clonal diversity was possibly underestimated.

Details on this clone: Antigen specificity is unknown.

This CDR3 contains 16 residues. Trimming removed 4 bases from V and 2 bases from J; junction bases left unmatched: 9. Germline V gives CDR1 SGDLS, CDR2 YYNGEE. Sequencing used immunoSEQ multiplex PCR; TCRdb keeps in-frame clones, though not all of them. The sample includes more than 60,000 clones, 70% to 85% seen only once; the top ten take 20%. The starting material was peripheral blood, obtained on day 0 of AZD1222 vaccination. This TCR derives from an adult in good health. The chain carries TRBV9 and TRBJ2-1; 7 bases map to TRBD2. The CDR3 protein is CASSHSGRETYNEQFF. CDR3 nucleotides: TGTGCCAGCAGCCACTCCGGGCGGGAGACCTACAATGAGCAGTTCTTC.